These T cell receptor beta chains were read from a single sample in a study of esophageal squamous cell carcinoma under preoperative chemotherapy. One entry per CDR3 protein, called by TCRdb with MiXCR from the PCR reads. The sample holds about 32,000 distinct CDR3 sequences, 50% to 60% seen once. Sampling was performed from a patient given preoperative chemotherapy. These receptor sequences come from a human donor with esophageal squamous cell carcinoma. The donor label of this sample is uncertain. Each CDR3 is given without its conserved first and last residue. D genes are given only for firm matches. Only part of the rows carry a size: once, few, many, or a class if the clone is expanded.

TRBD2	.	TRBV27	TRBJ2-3	ASSSRLAGGPETQY
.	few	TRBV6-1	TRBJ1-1	ATNKGSTPEAF
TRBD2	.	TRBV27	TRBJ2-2	ASKKERGNTGELF
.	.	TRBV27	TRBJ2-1	ASGDSSYEQF
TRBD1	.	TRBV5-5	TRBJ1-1	ASRQMTGTGNTEAF
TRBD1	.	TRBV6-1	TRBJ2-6	ASRRGTGGSGANVLT
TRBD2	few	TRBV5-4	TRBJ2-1	ASSFIAGSYNEQF
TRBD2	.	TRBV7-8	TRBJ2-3	ASSHKRGGATDTQY
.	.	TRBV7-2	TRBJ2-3	AGSVGRVPDTQY
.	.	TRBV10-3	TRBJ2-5	ATTRSSVQESQY
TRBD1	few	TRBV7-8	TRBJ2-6	ASSPRTGVASGANVLT
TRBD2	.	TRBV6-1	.	ASRDLAGNEQY
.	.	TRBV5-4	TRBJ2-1	ASSLPGSNSYNEQF
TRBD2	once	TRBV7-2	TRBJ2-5	AGGLAGGHTETQY
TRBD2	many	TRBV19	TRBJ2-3	ASAISLAGADTQY
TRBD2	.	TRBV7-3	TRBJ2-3	ARSRDLGRGAKDTQY
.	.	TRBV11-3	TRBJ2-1	ASSFLDEQF
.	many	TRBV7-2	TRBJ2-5	ASSLSNRQTQY
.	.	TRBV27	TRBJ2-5	GGSGGETQY
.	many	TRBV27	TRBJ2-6	ASTRKGGANVLT
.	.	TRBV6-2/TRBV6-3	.	ASGLQAGGRDAQY
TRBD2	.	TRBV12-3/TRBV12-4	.	ASSLASLSGGANTGTQY
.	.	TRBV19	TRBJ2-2	ASSISPNTGELF
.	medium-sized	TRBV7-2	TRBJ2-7	ASSLRDGYEQY
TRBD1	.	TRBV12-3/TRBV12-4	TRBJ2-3	ASSFRTGEETQY
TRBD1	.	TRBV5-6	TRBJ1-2	ASSLGPGTGTYGYT
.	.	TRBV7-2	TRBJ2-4	ASSLLGRGATDTQY
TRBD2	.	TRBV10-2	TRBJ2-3	ASSDSGVGTNTQY
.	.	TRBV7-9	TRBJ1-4	ASSLSNVGLF
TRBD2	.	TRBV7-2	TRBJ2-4	ASRPLAGRGDTNTQY
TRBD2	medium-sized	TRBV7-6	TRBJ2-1	ASSYSGVSGAVHEQF
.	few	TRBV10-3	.	AISDTVSHEQY
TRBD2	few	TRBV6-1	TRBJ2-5	ASSKTSGITY
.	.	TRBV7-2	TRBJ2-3	ASSGVAVGDTQY
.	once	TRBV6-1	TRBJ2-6	ASSRGLGSGADTLN
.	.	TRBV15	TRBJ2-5	ATSRTPSQETQY
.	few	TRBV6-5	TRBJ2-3	ASNSRDADTQY
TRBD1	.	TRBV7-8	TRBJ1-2	ASSPDRGYGYT
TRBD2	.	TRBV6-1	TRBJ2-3	ASGARTGGDTQY
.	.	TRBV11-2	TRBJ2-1	ASSLERRNAQF
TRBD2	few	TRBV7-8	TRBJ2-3	ASSPGGIKGDTQY
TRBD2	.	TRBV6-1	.	ASIRAGEETQY
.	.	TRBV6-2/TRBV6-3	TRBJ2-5	ASSYSEGHYNEQY
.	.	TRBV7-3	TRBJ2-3	ASSRIPGRWAGNTQY
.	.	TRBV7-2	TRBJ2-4	ASSLTDQKIQY
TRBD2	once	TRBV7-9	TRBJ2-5	ASTTNSGSRETQY
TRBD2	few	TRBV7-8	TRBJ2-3	ASSLVGGGGTDTQY
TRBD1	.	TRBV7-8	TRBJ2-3	ASRGLQGASTEAQY
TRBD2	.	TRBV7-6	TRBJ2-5	ASSSGGFKETQY
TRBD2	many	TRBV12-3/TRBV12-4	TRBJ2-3	ASSLQRGGRADTQY
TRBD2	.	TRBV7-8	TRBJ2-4	GRGLGGGAKNTQY
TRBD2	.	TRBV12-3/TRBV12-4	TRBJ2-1	ASRPGAGSHNEQF
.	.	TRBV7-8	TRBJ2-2	ASSPQGCATDGEQF
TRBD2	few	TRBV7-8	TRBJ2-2	ASSSRTSGANTGELF
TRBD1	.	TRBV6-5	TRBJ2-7	ASSYSRDRDSYEQY
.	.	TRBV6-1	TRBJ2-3	GSSPGLSPTNMQY
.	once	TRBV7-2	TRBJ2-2	ASSLEGVGADALY